This T cell receptor (beta chain) stems from a study of low-dose radiotherapy and immunotherapy resistance in tumors. Study summary: Cohort 1 was given 0.5 Gy fractions every 2 weeks, 6.5 Gy in total. A total of 13 Gy over 26 weeks was given to Cohort 2 as 1 Gy per fraction every two weeks. On an every-two-weeks schedule, patients received intravenous nivolumab 240 mg, along with ipilimumab 1 mg/kg every six weeks.

The V end was cut by 2 bases, the J end by 2 bases, with 10 bases between. The germline V gene has CDR1 KGHSH and CDR2 LQKENI. The CDR3 has 14 amino acids. Alpha- and beta-chain coverage of first-strand cDNA came from TRAV- and TRBV-specific primers. It was with a constant-region primer and a V-primer adapter that TCRs were amplified over around 18 PCR cycles. TCRdb redid the calling of the reads with MiXCR, one entry per CDR3 protein. The sample holds about 35,000 distinct CDR3 sequences; less than 25% are singletons and the top ten take under 9.5%. Time point meaning: after trial treatment. Treatment here: LDRT plus nivolumab, ipilimumab, low-dose cyclophosphamide and aspirin (RACIN trial). Solid tumors that lacked tumor-infiltrating lymphocytes and were advanced were present in eligible patients.

The chain couples TRBV18 to TRBJ2-7; no definite D call. The source of this sequence is a female donor with ovarian cancer. The sample consisted of PBMCs, taken after low-dose radiotherapy plus immunotherapy. CDR3 DNA: TGTGCCAGCTCACCAACGGCGGAAACCTACGAGCAGTACTTC. Amino acid sequence: CASSPTAETYEQYF.